This T cell receptor (beta chain) was sequenced during a study of T cells in Graves' hyperthyroidism and ophthalmopathy. Study-level points and caveats: Blood shared most expanded thyroid clonotypes above 0.001.

Germline V lookup: CDR1 SNHLY, CDR2 FYNNEI. CDR3 length equals 14 residues. Trimming shortened V by 4 bases and J by 0 bases, and 9 bases separated the two germline ends. This clonotype was detected many times. Its target is unknown. Amplification targeted TCR beta CDR3 regions from RNA transcripts. First-round RT-PCR of the TCR CDR3 relied on the HTBI primer set. TCRdb used MiXCR to reprocess the multiplex PCR reads, holding one entry per CDR3 protein. The data show under 400,000 distinct CDR3 sequences, around a quarter seen once. The chain links TRBV2 to TRBJ1-1; D might be TRBD1 (5 bases). The sample taken for sequencing was blood. The receptor's source is a man aged 50-59 years with Graves' hyperthyroidism. CDR3 sequence (DNA): TGTGCCAGCAGTGTGGGGCGAATGAACACTGAAGCTTTCTTT. It is translated as CASSVGRMNTEAFF.